Below, 9 T cell receptor beta chains from the same sample are listed, as sequenced in a study of shared clonotypes between healthy human individuals. Data came from immunoSEQ multiplex PCR; TCRdb stores just in-frame clones and leaves some out. The repertoire holds about 340,000 clones, with 70% to 75% as singletons. Sequencing was carried out using memory CD4+ T cells sorted from blood. Subset in this sample: CD45RA-negative fraction. These receptors were collected from a man younger than 45 in good health.

For this clone: This clone may be a read error of a much larger clone one base away. The rearrangement joins TRBV4-1 to TRBJ2-5; D is perhaps TRBD1 (6 bases). V lost 0 bases and J lost 4, with 6 bases in between. The CDR3 consists of 13 residues. Germline values: CDR1 MGHRA, CDR2 YSYEKL. CDR3 sequence reads: CASSQDRGETQYF. The CDR3 DNA is TGCGCCAGCAGCCAAGACAGGGGAGAGACCCAGTACTTC.

This sequence joins TRBV7-2 and TRBJ2-3; 10 nucleotides match TRBD2. From germline, CDR1 is SGHTA and CDR2 FQGNSA. J was trimmed by 6 bases and V by 5 bases; bases with no gene match: 8. The length of the CDR3 is 15 residues. The CDR3 is CASSASGRGIDTQYF. The CDR3 DNA follows: TGTGCCAGCAGCGCTAGCGGGAGAGGTATCGATACGCAGTATTTT.

The V and J genes are TRBV11-2 and TRBJ2-7; no clear D gene. The V end was cut by 5 bases, the J end by 4 bases, with 12 bases between. Germline V CDR1 and CDR2: SGHAT, FQNNGV. This CDR3 has 13 residues. CDR3 nucleotide sequence: TGTGCCAGCAGCCCCCGCATTCTTTACGAGCAGTACTTC. Protein product: CASSPRILYEQYF.

The chain is built from TRBV18 and TRBJ1-5; unclear D gene. In germline, CDR1 is KGHSH, CDR2 LQKENI. Trimming took 6 bases from V and 0 from J, leaving 15 bases between them. CDR3 length equals 16 residues. The CDR3, as DNA: TGTGCCAGCTCCTCGGCGGGCGGCCTTAGCAATCAGCCCCAGCATTTT. It specifies CASSSAGGLSNQPQHF.

The chain carries TRBV11-2 and TRBJ2-1; TRBD2 matches 7 bases. V was clipped by 4 bases and J by 8 bases; unmatched bases: 14. Germline V gene data show CDR1 as SGHAT and CDR2 as FQNNGV. The CDR3 contains 16 residues. The CDR3 is CASSSLRAGVRYEQFF. CDR3 nucleotide sequence: TGTGCCAGCAGCTCTCTGCGGGCGGGAGTACGGTATGAGCAGTTCTTC.

The J gene is TRBJ1-2, the V gene TRBV7-2, with TRBD1 identical over 7 bases. V gave up 1 base and J gave up 6 bases; unmatched junction bases: 8. The germline CDR1 and CDR2 sequences are SGHTA and FQGNSA. CDR3 length: 15 amino acids. CDR3 nucleotide sequence: TGTGCCAGCAGCTTAGAGGTCAGGGGGGTTGATGGCTACACCTTC. Translation: CASSLEVRGVDGYTF.

The chain links TRBV7-2 to TRBJ2-3; 8 nucleotides align to TRBD2. Germline CDR1 is SGHTA and CDR2 is FQGNSA. The CDR3 is 15 amino acids. V dropped 4 bases and J dropped 6; count of bases not matched to a gene: 9. Here the CDR3 reads CASSYQSGSGDTQYF. Written as DNA, the CDR3 is TGTGCCAGCAGCTACCAGAGCGGGAGTGGCGATACGCAGTATTTT.

This clone was found once. V is TRBV5-1 and J is TRBJ2-7; D gene unclear. The V and J ends lost 3 bases and 3 bases respectively, with 13 bases between them. CDR3 length equals 14 residues. The germline V gene encodes CDR1 SGHRS and CDR2 YFSETQ. The CDR3 region is CASSSVTWDYEQYF. In DNA, the CDR3 is TGCGCCAGCAGCTCTGTGACCTGGGACTACGAGCAGTACTTC. The variable domain in full, completed from reference TRBV5-1 and TRBJ2-7, reads KAGVTQTPRYLIKTRGQQVTLSCSPISGHRSVSWYQQTPGQGLQFLFEYFSETQRNKGNFPGRFSGRQFSNSRSEMNVSTLELGDSALYLCASSSVTWDYEQYFGPGTRLTVT.

The rearrangement uses TRBV19 and TRBJ2-1; a weak D match, TRBD2 (5 bases). The CDR3 is 13 amino acids. Germline loops: CDR1 LNHDA, CDR2 SQIVND (reference sequence). V was clipped by 7 bases and J by 7 bases, with 14 bases between them. For the CDR3, the DNA is TGTGCCAGTAATTCGGACTTGCGGAATGAGCAGTTCTTC. It is translated as CASNSDLRNEQFF.